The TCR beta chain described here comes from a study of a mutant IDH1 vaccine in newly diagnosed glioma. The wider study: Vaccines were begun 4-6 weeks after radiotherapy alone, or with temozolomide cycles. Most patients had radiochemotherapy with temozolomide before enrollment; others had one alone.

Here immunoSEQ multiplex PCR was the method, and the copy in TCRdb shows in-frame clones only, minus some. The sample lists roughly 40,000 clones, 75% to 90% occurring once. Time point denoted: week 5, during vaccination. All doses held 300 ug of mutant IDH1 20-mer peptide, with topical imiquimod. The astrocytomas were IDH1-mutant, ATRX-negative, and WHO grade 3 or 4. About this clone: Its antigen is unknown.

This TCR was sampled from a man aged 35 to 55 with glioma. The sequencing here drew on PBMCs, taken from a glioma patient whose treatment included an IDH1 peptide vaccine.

The CDR3 DNA reads TGTGCCAGCGGGACTGATTACGAGCAGTACTTC. This codes for CASGTDYEQYF. The chain is built from TRBV9 and TRBJ2-7, with D possibly being TRBD2 (6 bases). V lost 7 bases, J lost 4 bases, and 9 bases lay in between. This CDR3 is built from 11 residues. Looked up from germline, CDR1 is SGDLS and CDR2 is YYNGEE.